The rows below give T cell receptor beta chains drawn from one sample of a study of a mutant IDH1 vaccine in newly diagnosed glioma. Generated by immunoSEQ multiplex PCR, the TCRdb table keeps only in-frame clones and is missing some. The table shows about 32,000 clones, with around 80% occurring only once. Antigens for these TCRs are unknown. The specimen was PBMCs, collected from a glioma patient whose treatment included an IDH1 peptide vaccine. The source of these receptors is a woman aged 18-29 years with glioma. The CDR3 runs from the conserved cysteine through the conserved F or W. D genes are given only for firm matches. Clone size appears in some rows only: once, few, many, or a class for an expanded clone.

cdr3_nt | cdr3_aa | j_call | clone_size | d_call | cdr3_length | v_call
TGTGCCAGCTCACCACCTACGCGACAGCTCAGCGGGGAGCTGTTTTTT | CASSPPTRQLSGELFF | TRBJ2-2 | NA | NA | 16 | TRBV18
TGCGCCAGCAGCTTGGTTGGTTCAAGCTCGTGGCAGTACTTC | CASSLVGSSSWQYF | TRBJ2-7 | NA | NA | 14 | TRBV5-1
TGTGCCAGCTCACCTCGTACAGATAGCGAGCAGTACTTC | CASSPRTDSEQYF | TRBJ2-7 | NA | NA | 13 | TRBV18
TGTGCCAGCAGCCTACAAGGGAGCTCCTACGAGCAGTACTTC | CASSLQGSSYEQYF | TRBJ2-7 | once | NA | 14 | TRBV7-9
TGTGCCATCAGTGTTGACCCTATCCCCTCTGGGGCCAACGTCCTGACTTTC | CAISVDPIPSGANVLTF | TRBJ2-6 | NA | NA | 17 | TRBV10-3
TGCGCCAGCAGCTTGGCCGGGGAATCACCCCTCCACTTT | CASSLAGESPLHF | TRBJ1-6 | NA | NA | 13 | TRBV5-1
TGTGCCAGCAGTTACGGGCAGGGGGCTGGAAACACCATATATTTT | CASSYGQGAGNTIYF | TRBJ1-3 | NA | TRBD1 | 15 | TRBV6-5
TGTGCCAGCAGCCCTACCCCAGAGTCTTGGTATGAGCAGTTCTTC | CASSPTPESWYEQFF | TRBJ2-1 | NA | NA | 15 | TRBV7-2
TGTGCCAGTAGTATACCAGGGGCTGTATTTGGCTACACCTTC | CASSIPGAVFGYTF | TRBJ1-2 | NA | NA | 14 | TRBV19
TGTGCCAGCTGCCGAGGACTAGCGGGAGTCAATGAGCAGTTCTTC | CASCRGLAGVNEQFF | TRBJ2-1 | NA | TRBD2 | 15 | TRBV6-5
TGCAGCGTTCTTTCTGACGAAGACACCGGGGAGCTGTTTTTT | CSVLSDEDTGELFF | TRBJ2-2 | NA | NA | 14 | TRBV29-1
TGTGCCAGCAGCTTGGGTGGGCAGTTCAATGAAAAACTGTTTTTT | CASSLGGQFNEKLFF | TRBJ1-4 | once | NA | 15 | TRBV5-5
TGTGCCAGCAGTTACTCGAGTACAAGCTACGAGCAGTACTTC | CASSYSSTSYEQYF | TRBJ2-7 | NA | NA | 14 | TRBV6-6
TGCGCCAGCAGGCTGGGACCCCAGCATTTT | CASRLGPQHF | TRBJ1-5 | few | NA | 10 | TRBV23-1
TGTGCCAGCGGGGACAAGGGGAATCAGCCCCAGCATTTT | CASGDKGNQPQHF | TRBJ1-5 | NA | NA | 13 | TRBV2
TGCGCCAGCAGTCCCTTTGGGGAGACCCACAATGAGCAGTTCTTC | CASSPFGETHNEQFF | TRBJ2-1 | once | NA | 15 | TRBV5-1
TGCAGCGTGTACAGGGTAGGAGACTATGGCTACACCTTC | CSVYRVGDYGYTF | TRBJ1-2 | NA | NA | 13 | TRBV29-1
TGTGCCAGCAGACTCGGGGATTCACCCCTCCACTTT | CASRLGDSPLHF | TRBJ1-6 | NA | NA | 12 | TRBV6-5
TGCAGCGTCGAGACAGCGAACACTGAAGCTTTCTTT | CSVETANTEAFF | TRBJ1-1 | few | NA | 12 | TRBV29-1
TGTGCCAGTAGTATTAGAGGGATGGGGACCGGGGAGCTGTTTTTT | CASSIRGMGTGELFF | TRBJ2-2 | NA | NA | 15 | TRBV19
TGTGCCAGCAGTGAAATGGTTCCAGTCTTGTCTAACTATGGCTACACCTTC | CASSEMVPVLSNYGYTF | TRBJ1-2 | NA | NA | 17 | TRBV6-1
TGTGCCAGCAGCCCAGCGGGCAGCCAAGAGACCCAGTACTTC | CASSPAGSQETQYF | TRBJ2-5 | NA | NA | 14 | TRBV7-2
TGTGCCAGTAGACCCGGCAGGGCAAATCAGCCCCAGCATTTT | CASRPGRANQPQHF | TRBJ1-5 | few | NA | 14 | TRBV19
TGTGCCAGCAGTTTGTTGACAGGGAGCCGCCGAAACACCATATATTTT | CASSLLTGSRRNTIYF | TRBJ1-3 | NA | TRBD1 | 16 | TRBV28
TGTGCCAGCAGTTTATCGACAGTACTATCCTACAATGAGCAGTTCTTC | CASSLSTVLSYNEQFF | TRBJ2-1 | once | NA | 16 | TRBV27
TGTGCCAGCAGCGAACCACCGGTACTGAACACTGAAGCTTTCTTT | CASSEPPVLNTEAFF | TRBJ1-1 | NA | NA | 15 | TRBV14
TGTGCCAGCAGCTTAGATGCCGTGGGACGAAGGTCCTATAATTCACCCCTCCACTTT | CASSLDAVGRRSYNSPLHF | TRBJ1-6 | NA | NA | 19 | TRBV7-6
TGTGCCAGCAGTAGATGGGGGTCAGAGACCCAGTACTTC | CASSRWGSETQYF | TRBJ2-5 | NA | NA | 13 | TRBV28
TGTGCCAGCAGCCTCCGGCAATTAGTGAACACTGAAGCTTTCTTT | CASSLRQLVNTEAFF | TRBJ1-1 | NA | NA | 15 | TRBV7-9